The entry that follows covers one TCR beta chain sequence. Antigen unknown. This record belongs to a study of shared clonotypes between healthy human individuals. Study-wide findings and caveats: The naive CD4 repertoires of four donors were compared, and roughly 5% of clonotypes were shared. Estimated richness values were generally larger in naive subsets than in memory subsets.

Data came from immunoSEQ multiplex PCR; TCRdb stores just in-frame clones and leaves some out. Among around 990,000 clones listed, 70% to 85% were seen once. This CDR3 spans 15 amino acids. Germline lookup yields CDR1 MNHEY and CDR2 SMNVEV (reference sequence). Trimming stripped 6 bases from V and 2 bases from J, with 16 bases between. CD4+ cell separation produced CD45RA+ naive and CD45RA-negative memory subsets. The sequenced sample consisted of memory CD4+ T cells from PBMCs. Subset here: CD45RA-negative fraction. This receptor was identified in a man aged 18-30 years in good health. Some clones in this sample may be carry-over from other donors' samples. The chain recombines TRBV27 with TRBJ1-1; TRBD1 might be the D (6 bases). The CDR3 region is CASRDAYGGNTEAFF. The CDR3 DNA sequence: TGTGCCAGCAGGGATGCCTACGGGGGCAACACTGAAGCTTTCTTT.